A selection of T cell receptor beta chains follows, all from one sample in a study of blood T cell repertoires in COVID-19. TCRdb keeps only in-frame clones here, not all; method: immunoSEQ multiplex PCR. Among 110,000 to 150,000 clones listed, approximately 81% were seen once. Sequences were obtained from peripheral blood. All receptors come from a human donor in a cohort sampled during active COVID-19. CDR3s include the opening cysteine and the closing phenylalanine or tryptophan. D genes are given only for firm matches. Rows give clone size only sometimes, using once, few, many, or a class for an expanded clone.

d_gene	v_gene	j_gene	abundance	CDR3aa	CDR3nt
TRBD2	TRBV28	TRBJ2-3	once	CASRGLAGDLPDTQYF	TGTGCCAGCAGGGGACTAGCGGGAGATCTTCCAGATACGCAGTATTTT
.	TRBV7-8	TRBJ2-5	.	CASSLNRVETQYF	TGTGCCAGCAGCTTAAACAGGGTGGAGACCCAGTACTTC
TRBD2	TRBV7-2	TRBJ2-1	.	CASSPTSASSYNEQFF	TGTGCCAGCAGCCCGACTAGCGCGAGCTCCTACAATGAGCAGTTCTTC
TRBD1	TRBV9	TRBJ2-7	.	CASSVAGTAYEQYF	TGTGCCAGCAGCGTGGCCGGGACAGCCTACGAGCAGTACTTC
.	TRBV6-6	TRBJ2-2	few	CASSPWSGGNTGELFF	TGTGCCAGCAGCCCCTGGAGCGGAGGGAACACCGGGGAGCTGTTTTTT
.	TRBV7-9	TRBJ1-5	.	CASSLDTYQPQHF	TGTGCCAGCAGCTTAGACACCTATCAGCCCCAGCATTTT
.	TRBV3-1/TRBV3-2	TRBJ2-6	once	CASSQARGASGANVLTF	TGTGCCAGCAGCCAGGCCAGGGGTGCCTCTGGGGCCAACGTCCTGACTTTC
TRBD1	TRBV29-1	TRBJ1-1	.	CSVEGTGMNTEAFF	TGCAGCGTTGAAGGGACAGGGATGAACACTGAAGCTTTCTTT
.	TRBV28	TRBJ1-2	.	CASSLSGPSNYGYTF	TGTGCCAGCAGTTTATCAGGGCCGTCTAACTATGGCTACACCTTC
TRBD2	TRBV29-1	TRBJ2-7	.	CSVQANPGTNEQYF	TGCAGCGTTCAAGCTAACCCGGGGACTAACGAGCAGTACTTC
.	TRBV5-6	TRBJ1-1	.	CASSLAPSNTEAFF	TGTGCCAGCAGCTTGGCCCCTTCGAACACTGAAGCTTTCTTT
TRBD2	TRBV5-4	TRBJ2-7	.	CASSFIPSGGSYEQYF	TGTGCCAGCAGCTTTATCCCTAGCGGGGGTTCCTACGAGCAGTACTTC
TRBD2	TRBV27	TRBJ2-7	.	CASGRGGHYEQYF	TGTGCCAGCGGCCGGGGGGGCCACTACGAGCAGTACTTC
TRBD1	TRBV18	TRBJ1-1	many	CASSKTGERTEAFF	TGTGCCAGCTCTAAGACAGGGGAGCGAACTGAAGCTTTCTTT
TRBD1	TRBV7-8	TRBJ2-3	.	CASSLTTGQSTDTQYF	TGTGCCAGCAGCTTAACAACGGGACAGAGCACAGATACGCAGTATTTT
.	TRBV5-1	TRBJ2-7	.	CASSLSPDTSREQYF	TGCGCCAGCAGCTTGTCTCCCGACACTTCTCGGGAGCAGTACTTC
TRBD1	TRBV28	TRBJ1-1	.	CASSFRPHRGLYTEAFF	TGTGCCAGCAGTTTTCGCCCCCACAGGGGGCTTTACACTGAAGCTTTCTTT
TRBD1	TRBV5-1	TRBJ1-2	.	CASSSGQAHAETYGYTF	TGCGCCAGCAGCTCAGGACAGGCTCATGCTGAAACCTATGGCTACACCTTC
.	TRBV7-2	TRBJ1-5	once	CASSLGRDYNQPQHF	TGTGCCAGCAGCTTGGGCCGGGACTACAATCAGCCCCAGCATTTT
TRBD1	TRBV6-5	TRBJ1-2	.	CASKGTGAGGYTF	TGTGCCAGCAAAGGTACAGGGGCCGGCGGCTACACCTTC
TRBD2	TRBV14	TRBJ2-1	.	CASSPLAGGANEQFF	TGTGCCAGCAGCCCACTAGCGGGAGGGGCCAATGAGCAGTTCTTC
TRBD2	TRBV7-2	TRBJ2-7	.	CASSLAGTSGSEQYF	TGTGCCAGCAGCTTAGCGGGGACTAGCGGGAGCGAGCAGTACTTC
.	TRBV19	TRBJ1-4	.	CASSSLGAATNEKLFF	TGTGCCAGTAGCTCACTAGGAGCTGCAACTAATGAAAAACTGTTTTTT
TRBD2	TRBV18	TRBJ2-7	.	CASSLSGTSSYEQYF	TGTGCCAGCTCTCTTAGCGGGACCTCCTCCTACGAGCAGTACTTC
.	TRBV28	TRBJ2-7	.	CASTLVGRAAYEQYF	TGTGCCAGCACCCTAGTTGGCAGGGCCGCCTACGAGCAGTACTTC
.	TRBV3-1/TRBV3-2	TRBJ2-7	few	CASSLKQGVSYEQYF	TGTGCCAGCAGCCTTAAACAGGGTGTCTCTTACGAGCAGTACTTC
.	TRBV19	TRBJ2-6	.	CASSIGKGTGAGANVLTF	TGTGCCAGTAGTATCGGGAAAGGGACGGGAGCTGGGGCCAACGTCCTGACTTTC
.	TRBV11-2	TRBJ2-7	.	CASRSSPGFEQYF	TGTGCCAGCAGATCGTCCCCCGGGTTCGAGCAGTACTTC
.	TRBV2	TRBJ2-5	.	CVLTENQETQYF	TGTGTCCTGACTGAGAACCAAGAGACCCAGTACTTC
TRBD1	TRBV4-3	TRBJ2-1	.	CASSQGTGYNEQFF	TGCGCCAGCAGCCAAGGGACAGGGTACAATGAGCAGTTCTTC
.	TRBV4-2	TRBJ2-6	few	CASSAGAGPKAVLTF	TGTGCCAGCAGCGCTGGGGCAGGGCCAAAGGCCGTCCTGACTTTC
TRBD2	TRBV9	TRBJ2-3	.	CASSVGFAGGNTDTQYF	TGTGCCAGCAGCGTAGGATTTGCGGGAGGGAACACAGATACGCAGTATTTT
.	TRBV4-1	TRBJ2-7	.	CASSGDSMGSYEQYF	TGCGCCAGCAGCGGCGACAGTATGGGCAGCTACGAGCAGTACTTC
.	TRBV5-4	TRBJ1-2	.	CASSFSRGYGYTF	TGTGCCAGCAGCTTCTCCCGAGGATATGGCTACACCTTC
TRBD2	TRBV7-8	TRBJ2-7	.	CASSPSDPAGTSGRRPRPYEQYF	TGTGCCAGCAGCCCCTCCGACCCCGCCGGGACTAGCGGGAGGCGACCCAGGCCCTACGAGCAGTACTTC
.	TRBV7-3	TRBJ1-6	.	CASSLGHNNSPLHF	TGTGCCAGCAGCCTAGGACACAATAATTCACCCCTCCACTTT
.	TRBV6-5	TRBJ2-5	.	CASRGIWGEETQYF	TGTGCCAGCAGGGGAATTTGGGGAGAAGAGACCCAGTACTTC
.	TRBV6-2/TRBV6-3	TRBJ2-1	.	CASSPLNEQFF	TGTGCCAGCAGTCCACTAAATGAGCAGTTCTTC
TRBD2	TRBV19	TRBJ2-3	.	CATVSGSTDTQYF	TGTGCCACCGTTAGCGGGAGCACAGATACGCAGTATTTT
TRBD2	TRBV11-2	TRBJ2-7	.	CASSPWTSGPYEQYF	TGTGCCAGCAGCCCATGGACTAGCGGTCCCTACGAGCAGTACTTC
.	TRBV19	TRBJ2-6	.	CASSSPGPGANVLTF	TGTGCCAGTAGTAGCCCAGGGCCCGGGGCCAACGTCCTGACTTTC
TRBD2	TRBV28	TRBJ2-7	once	CASSLASGSSYEQYF	TGTGCCAGCAGTTTGGCTAGCGGGAGCTCCTACGAGCAGTACTTC
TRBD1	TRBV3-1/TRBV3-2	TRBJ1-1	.	CASSQEIGQDLGAFF	TGTGCCAGCAGCCAAGAAATTGGACAGGACCTTGGGGCTTTCTTT
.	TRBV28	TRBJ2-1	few	CAGQSGVDEQFF	TGTGCCGGCCAATCGGGAGTCGATGAGCAGTTCTTC
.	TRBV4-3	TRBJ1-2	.	CASSPQRAGARGYTF	TGCGCCAGCAGCCCCCAACGGGCAGGGGCGCGAGGCTACACCTTC
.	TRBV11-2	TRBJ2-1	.	CASSLPGLRGDEQFF	TGTGCCAGCAGTTTGCCGGGACTTCGGGGAGATGAGCAGTTCTTC
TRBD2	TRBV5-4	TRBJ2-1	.	CASSSGGASGIVNEQFF	TGTGCCAGCAGCTCAGGGGGGGCTAGCGGGATAGTCAATGAGCAGTTCTTC
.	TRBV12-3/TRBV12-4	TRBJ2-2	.	CASSAGTGELFF	TGTGCCAGCAGCGCGGGGACCGGGGAGCTGTTTTTT
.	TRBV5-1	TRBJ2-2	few	CASSRDGVSTGELFF	TGCGCCAGCAGCCGGGATGGCGTGTCAACCGGGGAGCTGTTTTTT
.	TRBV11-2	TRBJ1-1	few	CASSSTQKNTEAFF	TGTGCCAGCAGCTCGACACAGAAGAACACTGAAGCTTTCTTT
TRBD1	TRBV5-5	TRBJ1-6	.	CASSLEPVTGGSSPLHF	TGTGCCAGCAGCTTGGAACCAGTAACAGGGGGCAGTTCACCCCTCCACTTT
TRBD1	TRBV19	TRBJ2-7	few	CASSSRDSAYEQYF	TGTGCCAGTAGCTCTAGGGACAGCGCCTACGAGCAGTACTTC